The present TCR beta chain was sequenced within a study of cytomegalovirus exposure and HLA in healthy donors. On the study more broadly: The roughly 100 million unique TCR beta sequences, from about 179 million T cells, were found by an earlier analysis. An early data release held tens of millions of unique TCRs from HLA-typed donors. Study outcomes and limitations: A later analysis linked a missense DCLRE1C variant to TCR beta V- and J-gene trimming. Later on, analysis showed that most CMV-associated TCR beta chains appeared to be HLA-restricted.

Amplification used 60 Vbeta primers and 13 Jbeta primers. Generated by immunoSEQ multiplex PCR, the TCRdb table keeps only in-frame clones and is missing some. This repertoire shows 200,000 to 250,000 clones, approximately 78% found once; its top ten account for less than 3.5%. The CDR3 runs to 15 residues. Per germline, CDR1 SNHLY and CDR2 FYNNEI. Trimming left V 7 bases short and J 5 bases short, with 15 bases between. Concerning this clone: Antigen specificity is unknown.

The sample taken for sequencing was PBMCs. The TCR originated in a woman between 40 and 50 years old in good health and CMV-seronegative. This rearrangement joins TRBV2 to TRBJ1-6; D perhaps matches TRBD1 (6 bases). The CDR3 region has the DNA TGTGCCAGCAAAAACAGGGTACGAGATAATTCACCCCTCCACTTT. Protein sequence: CASKNRVRDNSPLHF.